These 18 T cell receptor beta chains came from one sample sequenced in a study of T cell responses to AZD1222 COVID-19 vaccine. TCRdb's table, derived via immunoSEQ multiplex PCR, lists solely in-frame clones and lacks some. The sample includes around 140,000 clones, roughly 89% of them seen just once. The sequencing used peripheral blood, collected 28 days after the second AZD1222 dose. The receptors were gathered from an adult who received the AZD1222 COVID-19 vaccine.

This chain connects TRBV2 to TRBJ1-1; D is unclear. Germline V CDR1 and CDR2: SNHLY, FYNNEI. This CDR3 has 13 residues. V lost 7 bases, J lost 0 bases, and 9 bases lay in between. CDR3 sequence (DNA): TGTGCCAGCAAGAATGACTTGAACACTGAAGCTTTCTTT. Encoded protein: CASKNDLNTEAFF.

This chain connects TRBV19 to TRBJ1-2; D remains unclear. Trimming shortened V by 6 bases and J by 4 bases, and 12 bases separated the two germline ends. This CDR3 is built from 13 residues. CDR1 LNHDA and CDR2 SQIVND come from the germline V gene (reference sequence). CDR3 DNA: TGTGCCAGTAGCACCGACGGGCCCTATGGCTACACCTTC. This codes for CASSTDGPYGYTF.

The V and J genes are TRBV24-1 and TRBJ1-5, with a possible D match to TRBD1 (5 bases). The CDR3 length is 16 residues. V was shortened by 2 bases and J by 0 bases, with 10 bases between the two germline ends. Germline V gives CDR1 KGHDR, CDR2 SFDVKD. In DNA, the CDR3 is TGTGCCACCAGTGATTCGGGGCAGTATAGCAATCAGCCCCAGCATTTT. Its translation: CATSDSGQYSNQPQHF.

The chain combines TRBV3-1 (or the pseudogene TRBV3-2) with TRBJ2-6; D is unclear. Trimming took off 1 base at V and 0 bases at J, with 4 bases between the two ends. This CDR3 comprises 15 residues. Germline CDR1 LGHDT, CDR2 YNNKEL (reference sequence). This CDR3 is CASSQASSGANVLTF. The CDR3, as DNA: TGTGCCAGCAGCCAAGCCAGCTCTGGGGCCAACGTCCTGACTTTC.

The V gene is TRBV30, the J gene TRBJ1-2; TRBD1 is a possible D gene (6 bases). Trimming took 2 bases from V and 4 from J, leaving 11 bases between them. The CDR3 runs to 13 residues. The V gene's germline CDR1 is GTSNPN and CDR2 SVGIG (reference sequence). Here the CDR3 reads CAWSRGGTYGYTF. As DNA, the CDR3 is TGTGCCTGGAGTAGGGGGGGGACCTATGGCTACACCTTC.

Only one count was recorded for this clone. V gene TRBV27 combines with J gene TRBJ2-7, with D unresolved. The CDR3 length is 14 residues. Germline CDR1 and CDR2: MNHEY and SMNVEV (reference sequence). V shed 5 bases and J shed 2 bases, with 13 bases lying between them. CDR3 region: CASSGTASAYEQYF. The CDR3 DNA reads TGTGCCAGCAGTGGAACCGCAAGTGCCTACGAGCAGTACTTC.

This clone was seen a handful of times. The chain is built from TRBV23-1 and TRBJ2-6; D gene ambiguous. TRBV23-1 is assigned to the ORF class and has an uncertain function. The germline V and J ends were trimmed by 3 bases and 0 bases, with 12 bases remaining between them. This CDR3 comprises 17 residues. CDR3 bases: TGCGCCAGCAGTCAGCCACCTCCATACTCTGGGGCCAACGTCCTGACTTTC. Translation gives CASSQPPPYSGANVLTF.

V usage is TRBV19 and J usage is TRBJ1-5; D perhaps matches TRBD1 (6 bases). The length of the CDR3 is 15 residues. Germline CDR1 reads LNHDA; CDR2 reads SQIVND (reference sequence). V was pared by 9 bases and J by 5 bases, with 20 bases between. The CDR3 DNA reads as TGTGCCAGCGCCACCCCCGGACAGTTCGATCAGCCCCAGCATTTT. This encodes CASATPGQFDQPQHF.

The V call is TRBV7-3, the J call TRBJ2-7; 7 nucleotides align to TRBD2. CDR3 length: 15 residues. From germline, CDR1 is SGHTA and CDR2 FQGTGA. V shed 0 bases and J 3 bases; nucleotides not matched to a gene: 5. The CDR3, as DNA: TGTGCCAGCAGCTTAACGGGCGGGAGAGGCTACGAGCAGTACTTC. The encoded protein is CASSLTGGRGYEQYF.

The CDR3 here is CASSLGGGRGSTDTQYF. The CDR3 bases are TGTGCCAGCAGTTTAGGGGGCGGGAGGGGGAGCACAGATACGCAGTATTTT. The chain employs TRBV28 and TRBJ2-3; 9 bases line up with TRBD2. V lost 2 bases, J lost 0 bases, and 6 bases stayed unmatched. The germline V gene has CDR1 MDHEN and CDR2 SYDVKM. The CDR3 runs to 17 residues.

This sequence joins TRBV29-1 and TRBJ2-1; D possibly corresponds to TRBD2 (5 bases). V lost 4 bases to trimming and J lost 7 bases, with 11 bases between them. Per germline, CDR1 SQVTM and CDR2 ANQGSEA. CDR3 length equals 12 residues. CDR3 DNA: TGCAGCGTTGCCCCTAGCTGGAATGAGCAGTTCTTC. Its protein product is CSVAPSWNEQFF.

The rearrangement joins TRBV7-8 to TRBJ2-7; D tentatively fits TRBD1 or TRBD2 (5 bases each). CDR3 size: 15 residues. Trimming took 5 bases from V and 2 from J, leaving 16 bases between them. CDR1 SGHVS and CDR2 FQNEAQ come from the germline V gene. The CDR3 is CASSLQAGTPYEQYF. CDR3 in DNA: TGTGCCAGCAGCCTCCAGGCAGGGACCCCCTACGAGCAGTACTTC.

The V call is TRBV29-1, the J call TRBJ1-1; D gene unclear. The CDR3 loop spans 14 amino acids. Germline CDR1 reads SQVTM; CDR2 reads ANQGSEA. The V gene lost 7 bases and the J gene lost 3 bases, with 18 bases spanning the gap. CDR3 nucleotides: TGCAGCGCAAGCCCCTTTTATGAGGACACTGAAGCTTTCTTT. Its protein is CSASPFYEDTEAFF.

The rearrangement joins TRBV6-2 or TRBV6-3 to TRBJ2-1; D not resolved. This CDR3 is 11 amino acids long. V was clipped by 0 bases and J by 9 bases, with 3 bases between them. CDR1 and CDR2 (germline): MNHEY, SVGEGT. The CDR3: CASSYSGEQFF. The CDR3 DNA reads TGTGCCAGCAGTTACTCGGGTGAGCAGTTCTTC.

The J gene is TRBJ2-7, the V gene TRBV19; 10 positions match TRBD1. This CDR3 comprises 14 residues. Per the germline V gene, CDR1 is LNHDA and CDR2 is SQIVND (reference sequence). J lost 4 bases, V lost 3 bases, and 3 bases had no gene match. CDR3 amino acids: CASSIGTGDYEQYF. CDR3 bases: TGTGCCAGTAGTATCGGGACAGGGGATTACGAGCAGTACTTC.

The genes are TRBV6-2 or TRBV6-3 and TRBJ2-7, with D tentatively TRBD1 (6 bases). In germline, CDR1 is MNHEY, CDR2 SVGEGT. This CDR3 spans 13 amino acids. V was shortened by 5 bases and J by 5 bases, with 13 bases between the two germline ends. For the CDR3, the DNA is TGTGCCAGCAGTGCGGACAGAAGGGACGAGCAGTACTTC. This encodes CASSADRRDEQYF.

V usage is TRBV30 and J usage is TRBJ1-5, with TRBD1 matching over 7 bases. The CDR3 has 13 amino acids. Trimming removed 5 bases from V and 7 bases from J; junction bases left unmatched: 8. Looked up from germline, CDR1 is GTSNPN and CDR2 is SVGIG (reference sequence). The CDR3 nucleotides read TGTGCCTGGGGAAACAGGGGCAGGCAGCCCCAGCATTTT. It translates to CAWGNRGRQPQHF.

This clone was observed once. The rearrangement joins TRBV29-1 to TRBJ2-1; D may correspond to TRBD1 or TRBD2 (7 bases each). The V end lost 0 bases, the J end lost 4 bases, and 16 bases lay between the germline ends. From germline, CDR1 is SQVTM and CDR2 ANQGSEA. This CDR3 is 16 amino acids long. The CDR3 loop reads CSVEERGRGRYNEQFF. In DNA, the CDR3 is TGCAGCGTTGAAGAAAGGGGGAGGGGGCGATACAATGAGCAGTTCTTC.